A single sample gave rise to the 21 T cell receptor beta chains below, sequenced in a study of shared clonotypes between healthy human individuals. Libraries were prepared by immunoSEQ multiplex PCR; TCRdb keeps only in-frame clonotypes and omits some of them. The sample consists of approximately 1.5 million clones, 95% to 99% of them appearing once. Sequencing was performed on naive CD4+ T cells sorted from blood. Subset noted: CD45RA+ positively selected. Receptors originate from a man aged 25-45 years in good health.

This clone appeared a few times. V is TRBV6-1 and J is TRBJ2-2; 7 bases fit TRBD1. CDR1 is MNHNS, CDR2 SASEGT, per germline. The CDR3 is 15 residues long. V shed 7 bases, J shed 6 bases, and the junction held 11 bases outside the gene matches. CDR3 nucleotide sequence: TGTGCCAGCACACCGACAGGGTATGTGGCCGGGGAGCTGTTTTTT. Its translation is CASTPTGYVAGELFF.

This clone was counted once. The chain carries TRBV7-9 and TRBJ1-5; 9 bases are a match to TRBD1. V trimming: 5 bases; J trimming: 0 bases; junction bases outside the gene matches: 8. In germline, CDR1 is SEHNR, CDR2 FQNEAQ (reference sequence). This CDR3 is 17 amino acids long. CDR3 loop: CASSRWTGEYSNQPQHF. CDR3 DNA: TGTGCCAGCAGCAGATGGACAGGGGAATATAGCAATCAGCCCCAGCATTTT.

The chain has TRBV6-6 and TRBJ2-2, with D unclear. This CDR3 region has 14 residues. Germline V gene data show CDR1 as MNHNY and CDR2 as SVGAGI (reference sequence). The V and J ends lost 4 bases and 2 bases respectively, with 8 bases between them. This CDR3 is CASSSSGNTGELFF. In DNA form, the CDR3 reads TGTGCCAGCAGTTCGTCCGGAAACACCGGGGAGCTGTTTTTT.

The chain carries TRBV5-1 and TRBJ2-1; maybe TRBD2 (6 bases). Germline assignment: CDR1 SGHRS and CDR2 YFSETQ. Deletions cut 2 bases from V and 8 bases from J, with 14 bases between. The CDR3 sequence is 14 residues long. CDR3 in amino acids: CASSFQGGEDEQFF. CDR3 sequence (DNA): TGCGCCAGCAGCTTCCAGGGCGGGGAGGATGAGCAGTTCTTC.

This clone was detected once. V is TRBV5-4 and J is TRBJ2-7, with D possibly matching TRBD1 (6 bases). Germline CDR1 is SGHNT and CDR2 is YYREEE (reference sequence). This CDR3 is built from 16 residues. Trimming shortened V by 1 base and J by 1 base, and 15 bases separated the two germline ends. CDR3 sequence (DNA): TGTGCCAGCAGCTTGTTATTGGGACACGATTCCTACGAGCAGTACTTC. Translating gives CASSLLLGHDSYEQYF.

The rearrangement joins TRBV7-9 to TRBJ1-1; D call uncertain. Germline V gene sequence: CDR1 SEHNR, CDR2 FQNEAQ (reference sequence). The V end was cut by 7 bases, the J end by 1 base, with 13 bases between. The CDR3 spans 14 residues. The CDR3 sequence is CASNTGQENTEAFF. In nucleotides, the CDR3 is TGTGCCAGCAACACCGGGCAGGAGAACACTGAAGCTTTCTTT.

The chain combines TRBV29-1 with TRBJ2-1; 8 positions match TRBD2. The ends lost 0 bases at V and 4 bases at J; junction bases unmatched: 5. CDR3 size: 15 residues. Germline assignment: CDR1 SQVTM and CDR2 ANQGSEA. The DNA of the CDR3 is TGCAGCGTTGAAGATGTTAGCGGGGCTTACAATGAGCAGTTCTTC. This gives the protein CSVEDVSGAYNEQFF.

The chain couples TRBV30 to TRBJ2-2; 7 nucleotides align to TRBD2. Germline V gives CDR1 GTSNPN, CDR2 SVGIG (reference sequence). With 2 bases clipped from V and 4 bases from J, the junction kept 1 base outside the gene matches. The CDR3 has 13 amino acids. The CDR3 nucleotides read TGTGCCTGGAGTAGCGGGACCACCGGGGAGCTGTTTTTT. Its protein is CAWSSGTTGELFF.

This rearrangement joins TRBV27 to TRBJ2-1; TRBD2 agrees at 10 bases. Losses at the gene ends were 4 bases for V and 5 bases for J; bases not matched to a gene: 11. CDR1 and CDR2 (germline): MNHEY, SMNVEV (reference sequence). This CDR3 comprises 17 residues. The CDR3 here is CASSSRGLAGVNNEQFF. CDR3 bases: TGTGCCAGCAGTTCCCGAGGGCTAGCGGGGGTTAACAATGAGCAGTTCTTC.

The chain recombines TRBV28 with TRBJ2-7, with TRBD1 as a possible D gene (5 bases). Germline CDR1 and CDR2: MDHEN and SYDVKM. The CDR3 is made up of 16 amino acids. V was cut by 2 bases and J by 2 bases, with 16 bases left in between. The CDR3 region has the DNA TGTGCCAGCAGTTTAACACAGGCCCCTAGGGCCTACGAGCAGTACTTC. It specifies CASSLTQAPRAYEQYF.

The chain recombines TRBV5-1 with TRBJ2-3; no definite D call. The length of the CDR3 is 13 residues. Trimming stripped 7 bases from V and 0 bases from J, with 9 bases between. Per germline, CDR1 SGHRS and CDR2 YFSETQ. The CDR3 loop reads CASRITSTDTQYF. For the CDR3, the DNA is TGCGCCAGCCGAATTACTAGCACAGATACGCAGTATTTT. The entire variable domain, with the rest obtained from reference TRBV5-1 and TRBJ2-3, is as follows: KAGVTQTPRYLIKTRGQQVTLSCSPISGHRSVSWYQQTPGQGLQFLFEYFSETQRNKGNFPGRFSGRQFSNSRSEMNVSTLELGDSALYLCASRITSTDTQYFGPGTRLTVL.

This sequence joins TRBV6-1 and TRBJ1-5; D may be TRBD1 (6 bases). Germline V CDR1 and CDR2: MNHNS, SASEGT. This CDR3 has 14 amino acids. Trimming left V 6 bases short and J 5 bases short, with 14 bases between. The CDR3 region is CASRAGGADQPQHF. CDR3 nucleotides: TGTGCCAGCAGGGCCGGGGGCGCGGATCAGCCCCAGCATTTT.

V gene TRBV6-5 combines with J gene TRBJ1-4; perhaps TRBD1 as D (5 bases). V dropped 3 bases and J dropped 8 bases, with 13 bases sitting between them. Germline values: CDR1 MNHEY, CDR2 SVGAGI. CDR3 size: 14 residues. The chain's CDR3 is CASSYSGLQEKLFF. The CDR3, as DNA: TGTGCCAGCAGTTATTCGGGGCTTCAGGAAAAACTGTTTTTT.

This sequence joins TRBV6-5 and TRBJ2-7; 11 nucleotides match TRBD2. With V trimmed by 5 bases and J by 6 bases, 9 bases remained unmatched. This CDR3 has 15 residues. The germline V gene has CDR1 MNHEY and CDR2 SVGAGI. Here the CDR3 reads CASSLTSGSSVEQYF. CDR3 DNA sequence: TGTGCCAGCAGTCTAACTAGCGGGAGTTCAGTCGAGCAGTACTTC.

The chain is built from TRBV10-1 and TRBJ2-7; D might be TRBD2 (5 bases). The CDR3 is 22 residues long. Between the trimmed V and J ends, which lost 7 bases and 4 bases, there was a span of 41 bases. Germline values: CDR1 WNHNN, CDR2 SYGVQD (reference sequence). The CDR3 reads CASKTKAPSPQAGREGNYEQYF. The DNA of the CDR3 is TGCGCCAGCAAAACAAAAGCACCTAGCCCCCAGGCGGGCCGCGAGGGAAATTACGAGCAGTACTTC.

As concerns this clone: This same CDR3 is encoded by further DNA sequences in the sample. The V call is TRBV7-3, the J call TRBJ2-1, with D perhaps being TRBD1 or TRBD2 (5 bases each). The CDR3 loop spans 14 amino acids. V gave up 3 bases and J gave up 0 bases, with 6 bases separating them. Germline-derived CDR1 and CDR2 are SGHTA and FQGTGA. CDR3 in amino acids: CASSFGGSYNEQFF. In DNA, the CDR3 is TGTGCCAGCAGCTTTGGGGGCTCCTACAATGAGCAGTTCTTC.

In DNA, the CDR3 is TGCGCCAGCAGCCCACGCGGCGGGGAAGAATGGGGCTATGGCTACACCTTC. It codes for CASSPRGGEEWGYGYTF. V is TRBV10-2 and J is TRBJ1-2, with no clear D. The CDR3 length is 17 residues. In germline, CDR1 is WSHSY, CDR2 SAAADI. Trimming took 6 bases from V and 4 from J, leaving 24 bases between them.

The gene calls are TRBV7-2 and TRBJ2-7, with D perhaps matching TRBD2 (5 bases). The V end lost 3 bases, the J end lost 5 bases, and 11 bases lay between the germline ends. The CDR3 spans 13 residues. Germline loops: CDR1 SGHTA, CDR2 FQGNSA. CDR3 nucleotides: TGTGCCAGCAGCTTTCGGACGGGGAACGAGCAGTACTTC. Translating gives CASSFRTGNEQYF. The full variable domain, with the rest looked up from reference TRBV7-2 and TRBJ2-7, is GAGVSQSPSNKVTEKGKDVELRCDPISGHTALYWYRQSLGQGLEFLIYFQGNSAPDKSGLPSDRFSAERTGGSVSTLTIQRTQQEDSAVYLCASSFRTGNEQYFGPGTRLTVT.

V gene TRBV18 combines with J gene TRBJ2-7; TRBD2 matches at 10 bases. The CDR3 has 16 amino acids. Losses at the gene ends were 0 bases for V and 2 bases for J; bases not matched to a gene: 4. Germline values: CDR1 KGHSH, CDR2 LQKENI. The CDR3 spells CASSPPGLAETYEQYF. The DNA of the CDR3 is TGTGCCAGCTCACCACCCGGACTAGCGGAAACCTACGAGCAGTACTTC.

The CDR3 sequence is CATSRDQLAGSHEQFF. In DNA form, the CDR3 reads TGTGCCACCAGCAGAGATCAACTAGCGGGGTCTCATGAGCAGTTCTTC. V is TRBV15 and J is TRBJ2-1; 10 bases are shared with TRBD2. J gave up 8 bases and V 0 bases, and 7 bases lay outside the gene matches. The length of the CDR3 is 16 residues. Germline assignment: CDR1 LNHNV and CDR2 YYDKDF (reference sequence).

The gene calls are TRBV4-1 and TRBJ1-4; 8 positions agree with TRBD1. After removal of 0 bases from V and 8 bases from J, the junction contained 5 bases not matched to a gene. This CDR3 has 15 residues. Germline V gene lookup returns CDR1 MGHRA and CDR2 YSYEKL. Here the CDR3 reads CASSQEVTGDEKLFF. The DNA for the CDR3 is TGCGCCAGCAGCCAAGAGGTGACAGGGGACGAAAAACTGTTTTTT.